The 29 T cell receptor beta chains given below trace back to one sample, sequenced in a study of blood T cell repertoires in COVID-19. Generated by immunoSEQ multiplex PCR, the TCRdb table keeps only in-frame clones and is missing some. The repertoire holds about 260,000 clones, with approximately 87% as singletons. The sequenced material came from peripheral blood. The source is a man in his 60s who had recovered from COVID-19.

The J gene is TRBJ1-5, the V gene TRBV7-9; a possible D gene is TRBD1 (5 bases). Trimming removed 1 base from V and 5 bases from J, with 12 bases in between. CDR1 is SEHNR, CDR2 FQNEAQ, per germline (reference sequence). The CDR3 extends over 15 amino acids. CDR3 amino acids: CASSLGAGNDQPQHF. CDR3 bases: TGTGCCAGCAGCTTAGGAGCAGGGAACGATCAGCCCCAGCATTTT.

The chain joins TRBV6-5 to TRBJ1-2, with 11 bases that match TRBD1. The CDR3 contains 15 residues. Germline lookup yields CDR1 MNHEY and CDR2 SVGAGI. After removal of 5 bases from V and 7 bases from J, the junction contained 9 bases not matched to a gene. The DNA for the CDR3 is TGTGCCAGCAGTCCAACGGACAGGGGGCCGGGTGGCTACACCTTC. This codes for CASSPTDRGPGGYTF.

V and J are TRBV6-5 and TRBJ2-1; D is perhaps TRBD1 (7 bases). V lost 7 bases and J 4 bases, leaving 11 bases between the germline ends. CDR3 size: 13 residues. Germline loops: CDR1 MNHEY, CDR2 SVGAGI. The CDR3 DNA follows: TGTGCCAGCATCAGGGGGGCGTACAATGAGCAGTTCTTC. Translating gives CASIRGAYNEQFF.

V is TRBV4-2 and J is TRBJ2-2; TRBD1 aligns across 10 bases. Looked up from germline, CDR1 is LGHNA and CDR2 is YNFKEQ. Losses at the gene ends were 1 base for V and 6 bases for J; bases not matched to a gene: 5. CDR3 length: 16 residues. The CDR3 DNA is TGTGCCAGCAGCCAAGCGGGGACAGGGGCGTCCGGGGAGCTGTTTTTT. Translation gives CASSQAGTGASGELFF.

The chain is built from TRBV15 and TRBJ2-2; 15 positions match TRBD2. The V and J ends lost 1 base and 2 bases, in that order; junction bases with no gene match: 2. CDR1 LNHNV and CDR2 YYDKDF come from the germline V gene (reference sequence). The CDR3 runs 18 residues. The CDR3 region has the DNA TGTGCCACCAGCAGAGTGGGACTAGCGGGAGGCAACACCGGGGAGCTGTTTTTT. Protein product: CATSRVGLAGGNTGELFF.

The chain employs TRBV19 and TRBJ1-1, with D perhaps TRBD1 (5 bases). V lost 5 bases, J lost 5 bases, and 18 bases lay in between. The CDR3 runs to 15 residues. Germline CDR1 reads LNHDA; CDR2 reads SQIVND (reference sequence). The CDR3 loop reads CASSPETALGTEAFF. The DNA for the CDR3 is TGTGCCAGTAGTCCCGAGACAGCCCTGGGGACTGAAGCTTTCTTT.

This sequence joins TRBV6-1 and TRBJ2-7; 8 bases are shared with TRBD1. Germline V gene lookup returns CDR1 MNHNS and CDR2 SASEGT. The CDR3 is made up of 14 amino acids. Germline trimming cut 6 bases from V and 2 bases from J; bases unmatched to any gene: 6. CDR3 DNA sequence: TGTGCCAGCAGGCGGACAGGGCGCCCCTACGAGCAGTACTTC. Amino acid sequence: CASRRTGRPYEQYF.

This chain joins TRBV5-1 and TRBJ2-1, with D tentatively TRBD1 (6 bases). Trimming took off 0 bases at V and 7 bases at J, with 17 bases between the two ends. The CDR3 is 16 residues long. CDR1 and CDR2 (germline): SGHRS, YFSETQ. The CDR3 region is CASSLEVQGRGNEQFF. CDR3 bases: TGCGCCAGCAGCTTGGAGGTTCAGGGGAGAGGGAATGAGCAGTTCTTC.

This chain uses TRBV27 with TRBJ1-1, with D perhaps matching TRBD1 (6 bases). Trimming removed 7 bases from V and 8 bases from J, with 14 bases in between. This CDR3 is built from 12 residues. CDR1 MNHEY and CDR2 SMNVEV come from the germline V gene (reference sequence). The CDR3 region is CASTSTGREAFF. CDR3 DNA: TGTGCCAGCACCTCCACAGGGAGAGAAGCTTTCTTT.

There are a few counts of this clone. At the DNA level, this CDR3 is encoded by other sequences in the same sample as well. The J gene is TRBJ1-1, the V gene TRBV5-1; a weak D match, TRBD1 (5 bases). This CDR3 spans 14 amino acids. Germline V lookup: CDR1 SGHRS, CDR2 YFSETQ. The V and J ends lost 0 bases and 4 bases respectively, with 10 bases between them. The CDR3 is CASSLVGGSTEAFF. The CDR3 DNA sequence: TGCGCCAGCAGCTTGGTCGGGGGTTCCACTGAAGCTTTCTTT.

The CDR3 spells CASSERAGGLGTQYF. For the CDR3, the DNA is TGTGCCAGCAGTGAAAGAGCGGGGGGGCTAGGGACCCAGTACTTC. The J gene is TRBJ2-5, the V gene TRBV2; 10 nucleotides line up with TRBD2. Unmatched junction bases numbered 7, after V lost 2 bases and J lost 7 bases. Germline V gives CDR1 SNHLY, CDR2 FYNNEI. The CDR3 is 15 amino acids.

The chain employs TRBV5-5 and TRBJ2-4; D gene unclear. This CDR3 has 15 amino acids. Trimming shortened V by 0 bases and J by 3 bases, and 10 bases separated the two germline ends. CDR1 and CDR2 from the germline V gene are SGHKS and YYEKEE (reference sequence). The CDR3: CASSLALRVKNIQYF. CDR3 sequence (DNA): TGTGCCAGCAGCTTGGCCCTTCGGGTCAAAAACATTCAGTACTTC.

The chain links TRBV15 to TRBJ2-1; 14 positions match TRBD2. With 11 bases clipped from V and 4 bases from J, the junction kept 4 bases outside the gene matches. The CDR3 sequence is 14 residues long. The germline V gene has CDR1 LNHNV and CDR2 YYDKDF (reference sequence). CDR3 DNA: TGTGCCTCCGGGACTAGCGGGGGTTACAATGAGCAGTTCTTC. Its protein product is CASGTSGGYNEQFF. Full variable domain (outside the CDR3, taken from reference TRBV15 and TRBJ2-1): DAMVIQNPRYQVTQFGKPVTLSCSQTLNHNVMYWYQQKSSQAPKLLFHYYDKDFNNEADTPDNFQSRRPNTSFCFLDIRSPGLGDTAMYLCASGTSGGYNEQFFGPGTRLTVL.

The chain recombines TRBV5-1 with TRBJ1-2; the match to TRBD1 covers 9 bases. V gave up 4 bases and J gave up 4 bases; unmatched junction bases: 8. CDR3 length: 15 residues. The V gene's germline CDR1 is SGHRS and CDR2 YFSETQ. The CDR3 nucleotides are TGCGCCAGCAGCCCGGACAGGGGTGGGCCCTATGGCTACACCTTC. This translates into CASSPDRGGPYGYTF.

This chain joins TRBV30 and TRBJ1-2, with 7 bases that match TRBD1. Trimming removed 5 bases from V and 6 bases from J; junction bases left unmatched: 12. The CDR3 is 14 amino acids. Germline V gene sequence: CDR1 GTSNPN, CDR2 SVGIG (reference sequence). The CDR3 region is CAWDRDSLRNGYTF. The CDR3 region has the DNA TGTGCCTGGGATCGGGACAGCCTAAGGAATGGCTACACCTTC.

The CDR3 DNA sequence: TGTGCCAGCAGTTACTCGCCCGGCCCGGAGGGCTACACCTTC. Its translation: CASSYSPGPEGYTF. This sequence joins TRBV6-5 and TRBJ1-2; D gene unclear. CDR1 and CDR2 from the germline V gene are MNHEY and SVGAGI. The CDR3 loop spans 14 amino acids. V was clipped by 0 bases and J by 8 bases, with 13 bases between them.

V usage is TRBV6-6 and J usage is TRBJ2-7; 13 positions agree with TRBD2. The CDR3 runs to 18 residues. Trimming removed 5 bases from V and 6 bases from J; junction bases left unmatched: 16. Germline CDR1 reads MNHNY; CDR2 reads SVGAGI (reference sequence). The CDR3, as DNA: TGTGCCAGCAGTCAACGACAGGGCTTGGGACTAGCGGGACGCGAGCAGTACTTC. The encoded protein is CASSQRQGLGLAGREQYF.

The CDR3 DNA is TGTGCCAGCAGTTGGGGTCTAGCGGGGACGTACGAGCAGTACTTC. Protein: CASSWGLAGTYEQYF. The rearrangement links TRBV5-6 to TRBJ2-7; 9 nucleotides match TRBD2. The CDR3 runs to 15 residues. In germline, CDR1 is SGHDT, CDR2 YYEEEE. Trimming at V came to 5 bases and at J to 4 bases, leaving 10 bases not matched to a gene.

The CDR3 loop is CASSLGQGREGEKLFF. The CDR3 DNA reads TGTGCCAGCAGCTTGGGACAGGGGAGGGAGGGTGAAAAACTGTTTTTT. This chain links TRBV5-4 with TRBJ1-4; the match to TRBD1 covers 8 bases. CDR1 is SGHNT, CDR2 YYREEE, per germline (reference sequence). J was trimmed by 7 bases and V by 0 bases; bases with no gene match: 8. The CDR3 spans 16 residues. The full variable domain, rest sourced from reference TRBV5-4 and TRBJ1-4, is ETGVTQSPTHLIKTRGQQVTLRCSSQSGHNTVSWYQQALGQGPQFIFQYYREEENGRGNFPPRFSGLQFPNYSSELNVNALELDDSALYLCASSLGQGREGEKLFFGSGTQLSVL.

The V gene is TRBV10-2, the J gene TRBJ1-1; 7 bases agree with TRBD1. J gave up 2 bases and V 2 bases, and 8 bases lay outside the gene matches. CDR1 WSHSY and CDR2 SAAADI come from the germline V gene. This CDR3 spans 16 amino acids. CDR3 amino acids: CASSEPSDRDNTEAFF. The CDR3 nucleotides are TGCGCCAGCAGTGAGCCCTCCGACAGGGATAACACTGAAGCTTTCTTT.

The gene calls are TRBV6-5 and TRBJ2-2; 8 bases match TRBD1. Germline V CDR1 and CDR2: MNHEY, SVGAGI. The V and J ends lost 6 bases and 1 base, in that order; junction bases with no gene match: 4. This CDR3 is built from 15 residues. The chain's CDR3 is CASRKDRENTGELFF. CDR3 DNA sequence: TGTGCCAGCAGGAAGGACAGGGAGAACACCGGGGAGCTGTTTTTT.

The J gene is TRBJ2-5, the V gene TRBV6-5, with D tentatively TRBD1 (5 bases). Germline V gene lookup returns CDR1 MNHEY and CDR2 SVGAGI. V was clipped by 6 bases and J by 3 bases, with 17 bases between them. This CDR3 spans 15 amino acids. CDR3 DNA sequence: TGTGCCAGCAGGCCCGAAGGGGCGTTGGAAGAGACCCAGTACTTC. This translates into CASRPEGALEETQYF.

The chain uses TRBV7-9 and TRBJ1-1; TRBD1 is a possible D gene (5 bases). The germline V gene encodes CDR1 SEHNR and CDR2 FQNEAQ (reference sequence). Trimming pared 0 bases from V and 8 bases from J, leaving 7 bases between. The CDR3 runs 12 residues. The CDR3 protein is CASSLAGAEAFF. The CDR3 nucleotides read TGTGCCAGCAGCTTAGCAGGGGCCGAAGCTTTCTTT. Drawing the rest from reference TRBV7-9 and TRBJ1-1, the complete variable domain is DTGVSQNPRHKITKRGQNVTFRCDPISEHNRLYWYRQTLGQGPEFLTYFQNEAQLEKSRLLSDRFSAERPKGSFSTLEIQRTEQGDSAMYLCASSLAGAEAFFGQGTRLTVV.

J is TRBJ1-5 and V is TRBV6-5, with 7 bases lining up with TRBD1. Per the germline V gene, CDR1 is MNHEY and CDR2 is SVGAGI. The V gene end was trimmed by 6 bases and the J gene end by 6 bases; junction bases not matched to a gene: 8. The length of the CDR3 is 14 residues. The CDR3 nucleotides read TGTGCCAGCAGCCGCGGACAGGTAATTCAGCCCCAGCATTTT. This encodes CASSRGQVIQPQHF.

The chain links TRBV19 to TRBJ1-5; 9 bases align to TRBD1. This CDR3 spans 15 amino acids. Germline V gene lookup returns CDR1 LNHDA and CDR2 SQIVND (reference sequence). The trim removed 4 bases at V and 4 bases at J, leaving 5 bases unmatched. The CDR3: CASSTGTGKNQPQHF. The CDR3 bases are TGTGCCAGTAGTACAGGGACAGGGAAAAATCAGCCCCAGCATTTT. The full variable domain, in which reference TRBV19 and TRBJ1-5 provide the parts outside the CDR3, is DGGITQSPKYLFRKEGQNVTLSCEQNLNHDAMYWYRQDPGQGLRLIYYSQIVNDFQKGDIAEGYSVSREKKESFPLTVTSAQKNPTAFYLCASSTGTGKNQPQHFGDGTRLSIL.

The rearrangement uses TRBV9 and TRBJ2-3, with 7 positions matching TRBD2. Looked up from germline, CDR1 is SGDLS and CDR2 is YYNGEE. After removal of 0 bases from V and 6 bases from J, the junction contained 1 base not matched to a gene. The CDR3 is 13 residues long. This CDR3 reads CASSVELADTQYF. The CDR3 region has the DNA TGTGCCAGCAGCGTAGAACTAGCGGATACGCAGTATTTT.

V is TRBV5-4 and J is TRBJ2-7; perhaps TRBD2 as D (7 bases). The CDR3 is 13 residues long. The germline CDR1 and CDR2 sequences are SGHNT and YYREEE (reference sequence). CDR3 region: CAWAGATSYEQYF. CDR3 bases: TGTGCTTGGGCGGGGGCCACCTCCTACGAGCAGTACTTC.

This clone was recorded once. CDR3 protein: CSVGLPAAEAFF. Here the CDR3 DNA reads TGCAGCGTTGGGTTGCCTGCGGCTGAAGCTTTCTTT. The chain recombines TRBV29-1 with TRBJ1-1; D uncertain. CDR1 SQVTM and CDR2 ANQGSEA come from the germline V gene. This CDR3 is 12 amino acids long. Trimming stripped 4 bases from V and 6 bases from J, with 12 bases between. The whole variable domain, filled in from reference TRBV29-1 and TRBJ1-1, reads SAVISQKPSRDICQRGTSLTIQCQVDSQVTMMFWYRQQPGQSLTLIATANQGSEATYESGFVIDKFPISRPNLTFSTLTVSNMSPEDSSIYLCSVGLPAAEAFFGQGTRLTVV.

This CDR3 is CASRRQGVNSPLHF. The CDR3 DNA sequence: TGTGCCAGCAGGCGACAGGGGGTTAATTCACCCCTCCACTTT. The chain recombines TRBV2 with TRBJ1-6; 9 bases match TRBD1. Germline-derived CDR1 and CDR2 are SNHLY and FYNNEI. The CDR3 spans 14 residues. The trim removed 6 bases at V and 6 bases at J, leaving 3 bases unmatched.